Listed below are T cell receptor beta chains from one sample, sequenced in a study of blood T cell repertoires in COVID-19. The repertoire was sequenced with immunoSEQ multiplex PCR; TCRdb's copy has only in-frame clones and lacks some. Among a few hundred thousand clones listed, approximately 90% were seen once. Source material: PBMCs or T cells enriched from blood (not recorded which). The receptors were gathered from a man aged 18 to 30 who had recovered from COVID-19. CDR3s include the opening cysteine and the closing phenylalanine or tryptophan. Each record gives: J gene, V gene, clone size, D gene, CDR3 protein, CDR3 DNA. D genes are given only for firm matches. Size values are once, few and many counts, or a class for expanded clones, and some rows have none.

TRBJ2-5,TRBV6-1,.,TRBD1,CASSEDWTGRETQYF,TGTGCCAGCAGTGAGGACTGGACAGGGAGAGAGACCCAGTACTTC
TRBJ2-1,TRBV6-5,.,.,CASSYGSAWEQFF,TGTGCCAGCAGTTACGGGAGCGCCTGGGAGCAGTTCTTC
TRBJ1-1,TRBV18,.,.,CASSPRQGTEAFF,TGTGCCAGCTCACCAAGGCAGGGCACTGAAGCTTTCTTT
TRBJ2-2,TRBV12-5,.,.,CASGFLLQENTGELFF,TGTGCTAGTGGTTTTCTATTACAGGAGAACACCGGGGAGCTGTTTTTT
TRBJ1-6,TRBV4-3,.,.,CASSQESSYNSPLHF,TGCGCCAGCAGCCAAGAGAGCTCCTATAATTCACCCCTCCACTTT
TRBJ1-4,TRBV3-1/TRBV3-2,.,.,CASSSSTAQVLFF,TGTGCCAGCAGCTCCAGCACAGCTCAGGTACTGTTTTTT
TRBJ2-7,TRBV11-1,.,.,CASSWAYGGEQYF,TGTGCCAGCAGCTGGGCCTACGGAGGGGAGCAGTACTTC
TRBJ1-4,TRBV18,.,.,CASSPTLSTNEKLFF,TGTGCCAGCTCACCGACTCTTTCAACTAATGAAAAACTGTTTTTT
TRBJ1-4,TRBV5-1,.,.,CASSLAGQTNEKLFF,TGCGCCAGCAGCTTGGCCGGACAGACGAATGAAAAACTGTTTTTT
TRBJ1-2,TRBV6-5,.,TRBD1,CASSYSTGGDTGYTF,TGTGCCAGCAGTTACTCTACAGGGGGCGATACGGGCTACACCTTC
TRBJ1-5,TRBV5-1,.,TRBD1,CASSSGTGVNQPQHF,TGCGCCAGCAGCTCCGGGACAGGGGTCAATCAGCCCCAGCATTTT
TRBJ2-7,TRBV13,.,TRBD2,CASSLWTSGGAYEQYF,TGTGCCAGCAGCTTATGGACTAGCGGGGGGGCCTACGAGCAGTACTTC
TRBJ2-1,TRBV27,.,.,CASSLSYRDNNEQFF,TGTGCCAGCAGTTTGAGCTACAGGGATAACAATGAGCAGTTCTTC
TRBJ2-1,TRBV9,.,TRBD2,CASSVRGGSYNEQFF,TGTGCCAGCAGCGTGCGCGGGGGCTCCTACAATGAGCAGTTCTTC
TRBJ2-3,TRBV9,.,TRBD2,CASSGLARPDTQYF,TGTGCCAGCAGCGGACTAGCCCGCCCAGATACGCAGTATTTT
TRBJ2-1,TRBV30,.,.,CAWSVPRRRDYNEQFF,TGTGCCTGGAGTGTACCCCGGCGGAGGGACTACAATGAGCAGTTCTTC
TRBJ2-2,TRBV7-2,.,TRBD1,CASSLAGTGTLTGELFF,TGTGCCAGCAGCTTAGCGGGGACAGGGACCCTCACCGGGGAGCTGTTTTTT
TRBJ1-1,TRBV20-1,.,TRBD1,CSAEGQFEAFF,TGCAGTGCCGAGGGACAGTTTGAAGCTTTCTTT
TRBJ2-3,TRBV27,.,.,CASRPTSTDTQYF,TGTGCCAGCAGGCCTACTAGCACAGATACGCAGTATTTT
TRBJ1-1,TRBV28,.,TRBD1,CASPPGQGAWTEAFF,TGTGCCAGCCCGCCGGGACAGGGGGCTTGGACTGAAGCTTTCTTT
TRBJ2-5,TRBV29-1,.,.,CSVEGGSRETQYF,TGCAGCGTTGAAGGAGGGTCCCGGGAGACCCAGTACTTC
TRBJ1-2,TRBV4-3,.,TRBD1,CASSPSTGTGVYGYTF,TGCGCCAGCAGCCCGAGCACCGGGACAGGGGTCTATGGCTACACCTTC
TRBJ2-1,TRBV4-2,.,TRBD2,CASSQGSGRSYNEQFF,TGTGCCAGCAGCCAAGGTAGCGGGAGAAGCTACAATGAGCAGTTCTTC
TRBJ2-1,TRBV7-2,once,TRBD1,CASSYDRGRSLRGNEQFF,TGTGCCAGCAGCTATGACAGGGGACGATCTTTACGAGGGAATGAGCAGTTCTTC
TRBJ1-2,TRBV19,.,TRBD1,CASKTTGPAIEYGYTF,TGTGCCAGTAAAACGACAGGGCCGGCTATTGAGTATGGCTACACCTTC
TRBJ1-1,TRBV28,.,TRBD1,CASRTRDREIAFF,TGTGCCAGCAGAACCCGGGACAGGGAGATAGCTTTCTTT
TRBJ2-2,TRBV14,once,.,CASSQVDSSRNTGELFF,TGTGCCAGCAGCCAAGTCGATTCTAGCAGAAACACCGGGGAGCTGTTTTTT
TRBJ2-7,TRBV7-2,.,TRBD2,CASSLVAGEYEQYF,TGTGCCAGCAGCTTAGTAGCGGGGGAATACGAGCAGTACTTC
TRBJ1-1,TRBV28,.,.,CASYGGGHTEAFF,TGTGCCTCCTACGGCGGGGGCCACACTGAAGCTTTCTTT
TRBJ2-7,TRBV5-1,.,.,CASRNTVDQYF,TGCGCCAGCAGGAATACAGTAGATCAGTACTTC
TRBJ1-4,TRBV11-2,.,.,CASSFERVNEKLFF,TGTGCCAGCAGCTTCGAGAGGGTCAATGAAAAACTGTTTTTT
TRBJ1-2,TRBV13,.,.,CASSLEGRGGGYTF,TGTGCCAGCAGCTTAGAAGGCCGCGGAGGGGGCTACACCTTC
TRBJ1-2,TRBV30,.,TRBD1,CAWSAQGGNGYTF,TGTGCCTGGAGTGCACAGGGGGGAAATGGCTACACCTTC
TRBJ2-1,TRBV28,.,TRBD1,CASSPGTGGAYNEQFF,TGTGCCAGCAGTCCCGGGACAGGGGGCGCTTACAATGAGCAGTTCTTC
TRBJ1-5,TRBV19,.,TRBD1,CASSRDSMTGGFQPQHF,TGTGCCAGTAGTCGAGACAGCATGACAGGGGGTTTTCAGCCCCAGCATTTT
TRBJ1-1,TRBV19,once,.,CASSMAGLPATEAFF,TGTGCCAGTAGTATGGCGGGGCTCCCGGCAACTGAAGCTTTCTTT
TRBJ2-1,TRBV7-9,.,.,CASSETRYNEQFF,TGTGCCAGCAGCGAAACTAGATACAATGAGCAGTTCTTC
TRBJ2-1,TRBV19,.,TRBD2,CASRLSGRGNEQFF,TGTGCCAGTAGGCTTAGCGGGAGGGGAAATGAGCAGTTCTTC
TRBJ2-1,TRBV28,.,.,CASSFDYYNEQFF,TGTGCCAGCAGTTTCGACTATTACAATGAGCAGTTCTTC
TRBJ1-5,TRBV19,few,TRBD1,CASSGTANQPQHF,TGTGCCAGTAGTGGGACAGCCAATCAGCCCCAGCATTTT
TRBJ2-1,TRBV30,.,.,CSSGRSYNEQFF,TGTTCTTCGGGGAGGTCCTACAATGAGCAGTTCTTC
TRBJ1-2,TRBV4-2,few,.,CASSLSGTPEYGYTF,TGTGCCAGCAGCCTCTCCGGGACTCCTGAATATGGCTACACCTTC
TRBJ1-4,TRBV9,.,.,CASSVETGGGEKLFF,TGTGCCAGCAGCGTAGAGACGGGGGGCGGTGAAAAACTGTTTTTT
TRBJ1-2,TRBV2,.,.,CASSQEGGTNYGYTF,TGTGCCAGCAGCCAGGAGGGCGGGACTAACTATGGCTACACCTTC
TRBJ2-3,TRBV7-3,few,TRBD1,CASSRQTGGDTQYF,TGTGCCAGCAGCCGGCAAACAGGGGGTGATACGCAGTATTTT
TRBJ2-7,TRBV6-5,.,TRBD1,CASRRGTGRSSEQYF,TGTGCCAGCAGAAGAGGGACAGGGAGATCGAGCGAGCAGTACTTC
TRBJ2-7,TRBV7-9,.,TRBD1,CASSLLSGQGPYEQYF,TGTGCCAGCAGCTTACTTTCGGGACAGGGCCCCTACGAGCAGTACTTC
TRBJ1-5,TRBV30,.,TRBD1,CAWSRTGGGQPQHF,TGTGCCTGGTCCAGGACAGGGGGCGGTCAGCCCCAGCATTTT
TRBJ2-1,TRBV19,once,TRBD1,CASSVLTGGSEQFF,TGTGCCAGTAGTGTTCTGACAGGGGGAAGTGAGCAGTTCTTC
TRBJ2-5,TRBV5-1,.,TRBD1,CASSWGQGAGETQYF,TGCGCCAGCAGCTGGGGACAGGGGGCAGGCGAGACCCAGTACTTC
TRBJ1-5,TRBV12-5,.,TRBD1,CASSRSGTGQYSNQPQHF,TGTGCTAGTTCGAGATCCGGGACAGGGCAGTATAGCAATCAGCCCCAGCATTTT
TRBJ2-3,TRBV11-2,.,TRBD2,CASSSREGWGDTQYF,TGTGCCAGCAGCTCCCGGGAGGGTTGGGGAGATACGCAGTATTTT
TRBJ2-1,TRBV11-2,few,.,CASSLEARDNEQFF,TGTGCCAGCAGCTTAGAGGCGAGGGACAATGAGCAGTTCTTC
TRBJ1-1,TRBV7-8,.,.,CASSFFTNTEAFF,TGTGCCAGCAGCTTTTTCACAAACACTGAAGCTTTCTTT
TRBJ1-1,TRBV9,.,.,CASSVVETVNTEAFF,TGTGCCAGCAGCGTAGTTGAGACAGTGAACACTGAAGCTTTCTTT